These 29 T cell receptor beta chains share one sample of origin, sequenced in a study of technical replicates of blood from four donors. The data were produced by immunoSEQ multiplex PCR, yet TCRdb's version contains in-frame clones alone and is incomplete. The data contain 75,000 or so clones, roughly 94% of them singletons. Material for sequencing was T cells isolated from PBMCs. These receptor sequences come from a human donor in good health.

V gene TRBV6-1 combines with J gene TRBJ2-5; no definite D call. This CDR3 has 13 residues. The V end lost 2 bases, the J end lost 7 bases, and 11 bases lay between the germline ends. Germline-derived CDR1 and CDR2 are MNHNS and SASEGT. The CDR3 sequence: CASSERGSGTQYF. CDR3 nucleotide sequence: TGTGCCAGCAGTGAAAGAGGATCTGGGACCCAGTACTTC.

This clone showed up just once. V usage is TRBV7-8 and J usage is TRBJ1-1, with D tentatively TRBD1 (6 bases). This CDR3 has 13 residues. The germline gives CDR1 SGHVS, CDR2 FQNEAQ. The V and J ends lost 6 bases and 1 base respectively, with 9 bases between them. The CDR3 region is CASRWTENTEAFF. The CDR3 DNA is TGTGCCAGCAGGTGGACAGAGAACACTGAAGCTTTCTTT.

CDR3 sequence (DNA): TGTGCCAGCAGCCTACAAGGGGGCTCTCAGCCCCAGCATTTT. This translates into CASSLQGGSQPQHF. The chain employs TRBV9 and TRBJ1-5; 7 bases align to TRBD1. The CDR3 has 14 residues. The germline V gene has CDR1 SGDLS and CDR2 YYNGEE. J gave up 6 bases and V 4 bases, and 7 bases lay outside the gene matches.

V gene TRBV18 combines with J gene TRBJ2-1; 9 bases fit TRBD2. Germline V CDR1 and CDR2: KGHSH, LQKENI. V lost 3 bases, J lost 10 bases, and 10 bases stayed unmatched. The CDR3 is 15 residues long. CDR3: CASSPTSGNLREQFF. CDR3 sequence (DNA): TGTGCCAGCTCACCGACTAGCGGTAACCTCCGGGAGCAGTTCTTC.

The table lists this clone with a count of one. V usage is TRBV2 and J usage is TRBJ2-5; no definite D call. V was pared by 3 bases and J by 5 bases, with 7 bases between. CDR1 SNHLY and CDR2 FYNNEI come from the germline V gene. CDR3 length equals 12 residues. The CDR3 region has the DNA TGTGCCAGCAGTGACCAGGTGGAGACCCAGTACTTC. Its protein product is CASSDQVETQYF. The full variable domain, with the rest looked up from reference TRBV2 and TRBJ2-5, is EPEVTQTPSHQVTQMGQEVILRCVPISNHLYFYWYRQILGQKVEFLVSFYNNEISEKSEIFDDQFSVERPDGSNFTLKIRSTKLEDSAMYFCASSDQVETQYFGPGTRLLVL.

The rearrangement links TRBV15 to TRBJ2-1; the match to TRBD1 covers 9 bases. The CDR3 is made up of 16 amino acids. Germline CDR1 LNHNV, CDR2 YYDKDF (reference sequence). Unmatched junction bases numbered 13, after V lost 5 bases and J lost 8 bases. The chain's CDR3 is CATSRAGTGFSDEQFF. The CDR3 nucleotides are TGTGCCACCAGCCGGGCCGGGACAGGGTTTTCCGATGAGCAGTTCTTC.

V is TRBV19 and J is TRBJ1-6; a possible D gene is TRBD1 (5 bases). CDR1 and CDR2 (germline): LNHDA, SQIVND (reference sequence). The CDR3 sequence is 15 residues long. V gave up 6 bases and J gave up 10 bases, with 19 bases separating them. The CDR3 region is CASSGGEGVSSPLHF. The CDR3 DNA is TGTGCCAGTAGCGGGGGGGAAGGGGTTAGCTCACCCCTCCACTTT. The full variable domain, rest sourced from reference TRBV19 and TRBJ1-6, is DGGITQSPKYLFRKEGQNVTLSCEQNLNHDAMYWYRQDPGQGLRLIYYSQIVNDFQKGDIAEGYSVSREKKESFPLTVTSAQKNPTAFYLCASSGGEGVSSPLHFGNGTRLTVT.

The chain links TRBV6-5 to TRBJ2-3; D might be TRBD1 (6 bases). Trimming pared 5 bases from V and 8 bases from J, leaving 8 bases between. This CDR3 is built from 11 residues. Germline lookup yields CDR1 MNHEY and CDR2 SVGAGI. The CDR3 loop reads CASSQQGTQYF. Here the CDR3 DNA reads TGTGCCAGCAGTCAACAGGGTACGCAGTATTTT.

The CDR3 spells CASSRAGNYGYTF. The DNA of the CDR3 is TGTGCCAGCAGCCGTGCAGGGAACTATGGCTACACCTTC. The chain carries TRBV9 and TRBJ1-2; a weak D match, TRBD1 (5 bases). CDR1 is SGDLS, CDR2 YYNGEE, per germline. Between the trimmed V and J ends, which lost 4 bases and 2 bases, there was a span of 9 bases. This CDR3 contains 13 residues.

The chain links TRBV7-6 to TRBJ2-7, with TRBD2 matching over 8 bases. Germline trimming cut 3 bases from V and 5 bases from J; bases unmatched to any gene: 6. This CDR3 is 14 amino acids long. Germline values: CDR1 SGHVS, CDR2 FNYEAQ. The CDR3 protein is CASSFREGRNEQYF. The CDR3 DNA reads TGTGCCAGCAGCTTCCGGGAGGGGAGGAACGAGCAGTACTTC.

CDR3 protein: CASSQAGVGNQPQHF. In DNA, the CDR3 is TGCGCCAGCAGCCAAGCCGGGGTCGGCAATCAGCCCCAGCATTTT. This chain joins TRBV4-1 and TRBJ1-5; D is unresolved. Germline V gives CDR1 MGHRA, CDR2 YSYEKL. This CDR3 has 15 residues. Trimming removed 1 base at V and 2 bases at J, with 9 bases between.

The chain links TRBV29-1 to TRBJ2-1, with 7 bases aligning to TRBD1. Germline lookup yields CDR1 SQVTM and CDR2 ANQGSEA. The CDR3 runs to 14 residues. V lost 4 bases, J lost 0 bases, and 3 bases stayed unmatched. This CDR3 is CSVVGTDSYNEQFF. CDR3 coding DNA: TGCAGCGTTGTCGGGACAGACTCCTACAATGAGCAGTTCTTC.

The gene calls are TRBV28 and TRBJ2-3; D is perhaps TRBD1 (5 bases). Germline V gene lookup returns CDR1 MDHEN and CDR2 SYDVKM. The CDR3 has 14 residues. V lost 2 bases and J 5 bases, leaving 11 bases between the germline ends. As DNA, the CDR3 is TGTGCCAGCAGTTTACCCCAGGGCGTAGATACGCAGTATTTT. Translating gives CASSLPQGVDTQYF. Filled out from reference TRBV28 and TRBJ2-3, the complete variable domain reads DVKVTQSSRYLVKRTGEKVFLECVQDMDHENMFWYRQDPGLGLRLIYFSYDVKMKEKGDIPEGYSVSREKKERFSLILESASTNQTSMYLCASSLPQGVDTQYFGPGTRLTVL.

The chain combines TRBV19 with TRBJ2-1; 11 bases align to TRBD2. CDR1 and CDR2 (germline): LNHDA, SQIVND (reference sequence). J lost 6 bases, V lost 4 bases, and 8 bases had no gene match. The CDR3 is 16 residues long. CDR3 DNA sequence: TGTGCCAGTAGTACCTTAGCGGGGGGGGACCTCAATGAGCAGTTCTTC. Its translation: CASSTLAGGDLNEQFF.

In DNA form, the CDR3 reads TGCGCCAGCAGGTGGCGGGTACAGGGGGCTAAGGACACTGAAGCTTTCTTT. Its translation is CASRWRVQGAKDTEAFF. The rearrangement uses TRBV4-1 and TRBJ1-1, with 9 bases identical to TRBD1. V lost 6 bases and J lost 3; bases outside the gene matches: 14. Germline assignment: CDR1 MGHRA and CDR2 YSYEKL. The CDR3 runs 17 residues.

This chain joins TRBV6-1 and TRBJ2-5, with D possibly TRBD2 on 7 matching bases. CDR1 and CDR2 (germline): MNHNS, SASEGT. The CDR3 contains 14 residues. V lost 6 bases, J lost 4 bases, and 15 bases lay in between. CDR3 DNA sequence: TGTGCCAGCAGCCTTGAGGGGGAGGGAGAGACCCAGTACTTC. It encodes CASSLEGEGETQYF.

The gene calls are TRBV2 and TRBJ2-5; D not resolved. Germline loops: CDR1 SNHLY, CDR2 FYNNEI. This CDR3 has 14 amino acids. V lost 1 base and J lost 11, with 17 bases in between. In DNA form, the CDR3 reads TGTGCCAGCAGTGAAGGTGCCGGAGTACATCGGCAGTACTTC. Translating gives CASSEGAGVHRQYF. The full variable domain, completed using reference TRBV2 and TRBJ2-5, is EPEVTQTPSHQVTQMGQEVILRCVPISNHLYFYWYRQILGQKVEFLVSFYNNEISEKSEIFDDQFSVERPDGSNFTLKIRSTKLEDSAMYFCASSEGAGVHRQYFGPGTRLLVL.

The V and J genes are TRBV6-1 and TRBJ1-1, with D hard to call. Germline values: CDR1 MNHNS, CDR2 SASEGT. V was trimmed by 4 bases and J by 5 bases, leaving 17 bases between them. The CDR3 is made up of 15 amino acids. CDR3 sequence reads: CASSAPARGVTEAFF. Written as DNA, the CDR3 is TGTGCCAGCAGTGCCCCAGCTAGAGGTGTAACTGAAGCTTTCTTT.

The genes are TRBV7-9 and TRBJ1-1; perhaps TRBD1 as D (5 bases). Germline CDR1 is SEHNR and CDR2 is FQNEAQ (reference sequence). V lost 5 bases and J 0 bases, leaving 10 bases between the germline ends. This CDR3 contains 14 residues. The CDR3 reads CASSPTAMNTEAFF. CDR3 coding DNA: TGTGCCAGCAGCCCGACAGCCATGAACACTGAAGCTTTCTTT. Using reference TRBV7-9 and TRBJ1-1 for the parts outside the CDR3, the full variable domain is DTGVSQNPRHKITKRGQNVTFRCDPISEHNRLYWYRQTLGQGPEFLTYFQNEAQLEKSRLLSDRFSAERPKGSFSTLEIQRTEQGDSAMYLCASSPTAMNTEAFFGQGTRLTVV.

J is TRBJ2-2 and V is TRBV19; D unresolved. The CDR3 is made up of 14 amino acids. Trimming took 5 bases from V and 1 from J, leaving 8 bases between them. The V gene's germline CDR1 is LNHDA and CDR2 SQIVND (reference sequence). The CDR3 here is CASSPRRNTGELFF. In DNA, the CDR3 is TGTGCCAGTAGTCCCAGGCGGAACACCGGGGAGCTGTTTTTT.

The genes are TRBV4-2 and TRBJ2-7, with 9 bases that match TRBD2. The CDR3 is 18 residues long. The ends lost 0 bases at V and 0 bases at J; junction bases unmatched: 9. The germline V gene has CDR1 LGHNA and CDR2 YNFKEQ. CDR3 loop: CASSQERVAGEISYEQYF. The CDR3 DNA reads TGTGCCAGCAGCCAAGAGAGGGTAGCGGGAGAGATCTCCTACGAGCAGTACTTC.

This clone was seen just once. V is TRBV7-2 and J is TRBJ2-1, with 10 bases aligning to TRBD1. The CDR3 sequence is 15 residues long. V lost 1 base, J lost 7 bases, and 4 bases stayed unmatched. Germline loops: CDR1 SGHTA, CDR2 FQGNSA. The CDR3 DNA is TGTGCCAGCAGCTTAGAAGGGACAGGGGATAATGAGCAGTTCTTC. This gives the protein CASSLEGTGDNEQFF. Together with reference TRBV7-2 and TRBJ2-1, the CDR3 gives the full variable domain: GAGVSQSPSNKVTEKGKDVELRCDPISGHTALYWYRQSLGQGLEFLIYFQGNSAPDKSGLPSDRFSAERTGGSVSTLTIQRTQQEDSAVYLCASSLEGTGDNEQFFGPGTRLTVL.

This clone occurred once. This rearrangement joins TRBV29-1 to TRBJ2-5, with a tentative D call TRBD1 (6 bases). Trimming pared 6 bases from V and 0 bases from J, leaving 14 bases between. Germline CDR1 reads SQVTM; CDR2 reads ANQGSEA. The CDR3 is 14 amino acids. The DNA for the CDR3 is TGCAGCGTCGCTGGACAGTTCTACCAAGAGACCCAGTACTTC. Translated, it gives CSVAGQFYQETQYF.

The chain uses TRBV10-1 and TRBJ2-1; TRBD2 matches at 8 bases. Germline V gene lookup returns CDR1 WNHNN and CDR2 SYGVQD (reference sequence). CDR3 length: 15 residues. V was pared by 0 bases and J by 6 bases, with 4 bases of the junction left unmatched. CDR3 DNA sequence: TGCGCCAGCAGTGAGTCGAGCGGGAGTATCAATGAGCAGTTCTTC. It translates to CASSESSGSINEQFF.

In its sample, this clone was seen a few times. The chain has TRBV2 and TRBJ2-5, with 10 positions matching TRBD2. CDR1 is SNHLY and CDR2 is FYNNEI in the germline V gene. The CDR3 consists of 15 residues. J gave up 5 bases and V 8 bases, and 11 bases lay outside the gene matches. The CDR3 nucleotides read TGTGCCAGCCAACTCAGGACTAGCGGAGGCGAGACCCAGTACTTC. It is translated as CASQLRTSGGETQYF.

V is TRBV6-6 and J is TRBJ2-5; no clear D. Germline assignment: CDR1 MNHNY and CDR2 SVGAGI (reference sequence). V was trimmed by 7 bases and J by 4 bases, leaving 7 bases between them. This CDR3 comprises 11 residues. The DNA of the CDR3 is TGTGCCAGCACATCCGGAGAGACCCAGTACTTC. This sequence encodes CASTSGETQYF.

The chain carries TRBV5-6 and TRBJ1-1, with 9 bases that match TRBD1. Germline trimming cut 4 bases from V and 0 bases from J; bases unmatched to any gene: 7. This CDR3 spans 16 amino acids. The germline gives CDR1 SGHDT, CDR2 YYEEEE. DNA of the CDR3: TGTGCCAGCAGCCTGGACAGGGGACACCTGAACACTGAAGCTTTCTTT. It codes for CASSLDRGHLNTEAFF.

The chain joins TRBV5-1 to TRBJ1-1; no reliable D call. V dropped 0 bases and J dropped 1 base, with 13 bases sitting between them. This CDR3 has 16 amino acids. From germline, CDR1 is SGHRS and CDR2 YFSETQ. The DNA for the CDR3 is TGCGCCAGCAGCTTGGGTTTCCGGGGAAAGAACACTGAAGCTTTCTTT. This translates into CASSLGFRGKNTEAFF.

The gene calls are TRBV4-2 and TRBJ2-7; 8 bases match TRBD1. Germline V gives CDR1 LGHNA, CDR2 YNFKEQ. J gave up 1 base and V 0 bases, and 5 bases lay outside the gene matches. The CDR3 sequence is 16 residues long. CDR3 protein: CASSQDPGTGSYEQYF. CDR3 coding DNA: TGTGCCAGCAGCCAAGACCCCGGGACAGGATCCTACGAGCAGTACTTC.